This TCR beta chain stems from a study of cytomegalovirus exposure and HLA in healthy donors. This clone was picked up a small number of times. The CDR3 contains 14 residues. Germline lookup yields CDR1 SGHKS and CDR2 YYEKEE (reference sequence). Trimming left V 1 base short and J 4 bases short, with 8 bases between. The donors gave bone marrow, and they were healthy. The PCR made use of 60 Vbeta and 13 Jbeta primers. Some clones are missing from TCRdb's copy, which holds only in-frame ones; the method was immunoSEQ multiplex PCR. The data contain approximately 170,000 clones, roughly 80% of them singletons.

The chain recombines TRBV5-5 with TRBJ1-4; no definite D call. The receptor was isolated from a male donor in good health and CMV-seronegative. The specimen sequenced was PBMCs. CDR3 sequence reads: CASSLSVINEKLFF. CDR3 in DNA: TGTGCCAGCAGCTTGTCGGTCATTAATGAAAAACTGTTTTTT.